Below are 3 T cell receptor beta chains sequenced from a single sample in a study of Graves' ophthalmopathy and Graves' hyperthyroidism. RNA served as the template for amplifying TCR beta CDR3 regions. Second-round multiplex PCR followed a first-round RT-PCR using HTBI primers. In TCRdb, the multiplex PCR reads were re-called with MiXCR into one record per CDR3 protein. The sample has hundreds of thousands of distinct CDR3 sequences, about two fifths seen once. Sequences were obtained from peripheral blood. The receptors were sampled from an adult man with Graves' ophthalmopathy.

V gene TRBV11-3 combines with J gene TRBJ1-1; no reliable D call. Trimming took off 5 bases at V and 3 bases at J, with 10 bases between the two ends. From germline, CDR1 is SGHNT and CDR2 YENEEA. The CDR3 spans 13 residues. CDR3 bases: TGTGCCAGCAGCCCCGAGGCGGACACTGAAGCTTTCTTT. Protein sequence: CASSPEADTEAFF.

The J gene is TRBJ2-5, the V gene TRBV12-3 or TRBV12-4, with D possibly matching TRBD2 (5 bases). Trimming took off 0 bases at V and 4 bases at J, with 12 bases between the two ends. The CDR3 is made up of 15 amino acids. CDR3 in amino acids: CASSLAPGRAETQYF. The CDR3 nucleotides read TGTGCCAGCAGTTTAGCCCCGGGAAGGGCAGAGACCCAGTACTTC.

CDR3 in amino acids: CSVRTGSSNQPQHF. CDR3 nucleotides: TGCAGCGTTAGGACAGGGTCGAGCAATCAGCCCCAGCATTTT. The chain joins TRBV29-1 to TRBJ1-5; 8 nucleotides line up with TRBD1. Germline V gives CDR1 SQVTM, CDR2 ANQGSEA. The V segment lost 5 bases and the J segment 1 base; nucleotides outside the gene matches: 4. The CDR3 runs 14 residues.